These 20 T cell receptor beta chains were all obtained from the same sample, sequenced in a study of immune evolution from preneoplasia to lung adenocarcinoma. Data came from immunoSEQ multiplex PCR; TCRdb stores just in-frame clones and leaves some out. In the table there are a few thousand clones, over 65% of which are singletons. What was sequenced was FFPE lung adenocarcinoma in situ tissue. All receptors derive from a person aged 55-85 years with lung adenocarcinoma.

The CDR3 DNA is TGTGCCAGCAGCTTAGGTGGAGGATGGAATGAGCAGTTCTTC. Translation: CASSLGGGWNEQFF. The chain links TRBV7-2 to TRBJ2-1; TRBD2 might be the D (5 bases). The V end lost 1 base, the J end lost 7 bases, and 11 bases lay between the germline ends. Looked up from germline, CDR1 is SGHTA and CDR2 is FQGNSA. The CDR3 is 14 amino acids. The full variable domain, rest sourced from reference TRBV7-2 and TRBJ2-1, is GAGVSQSPSNKVTEKGKDVELRCDPISGHTALYWYRQSLGQGLEFLIYFQGNSAPDKSGLPSDRFSAERTGGSVSTLTIQRTQQEDSAVYLCASSLGGGWNEQFFGPGTRLTVL.

This clone was seen a few times. The chain links TRBV28 to TRBJ2-3; no clear D gene. Germline V lookup: CDR1 MDHEN, CDR2 SYDVKM. CDR3 length equals 12 residues. V was cut by 3 bases and J by 3 bases, with 4 bases left in between. The CDR3 loop is CASSFQTDTQYF. CDR3 nucleotides: TGTGCCAGCAGTTTCCAGACAGATACGCAGTATTTT. Full variable domain (outside the CDR3, taken from reference TRBV28 and TRBJ2-3): DVKVTQSSRYLVKRTGEKVFLECVQDMDHENMFWYRQDPGLGLRLIYFSYDVKMKEKGDIPEGYSVSREKKERFSLILESASTNQTSMYLCASSFQTDTQYFGPGTRLTVL.

The chain has TRBV6-1 and TRBJ2-7; D possibly corresponds to TRBD2 (6 bases). Germline V gives CDR1 MNHNS, CDR2 SASEGT. This CDR3 is built from 13 residues. The V and J ends lost 2 bases and 4 bases respectively, with 9 bases between them. The CDR3 region has the DNA TGTGCCAGCAGTGAACGGGGGTCATACGAGCAGTACTTC. Translated: CASSERGSYEQYF.

The chain uses TRBV19 and TRBJ1-4; 7 bases map to TRBD1. Germline CDR1 and CDR2: LNHDA and SQIVND (reference sequence). The CDR3 runs to 14 residues. V lost 5 bases, J lost 4 bases, and 4 bases stayed unmatched. CDR3 protein: CASSSGQDNEKLFF. In DNA form, the CDR3 reads TGTGCCAGTAGTTCCGGACAGGATAATGAAAAACTGTTTTTT.

The rearrangement joins TRBV6-6 to TRBJ1-6; D call uncertain. V gave up 8 bases and J gave up 4 bases, with 9 bases separating them. This CDR3 has 13 amino acids. Germline lookup yields CDR1 MNHNY and CDR2 SVGAGI (reference sequence). CDR3 amino acids: CASSLEYNSPLHF. In DNA form, the CDR3 reads TGTGCCAGCTCACTAGAATATAATTCACCCCTCCACTTT.

This rearrangement joins TRBV28 to TRBJ1-4; no firm D call. The CDR3 is made up of 15 amino acids. Looked up from germline, CDR1 is MDHEN and CDR2 is SYDVKM. The V gene lost 3 bases and the J gene lost 9 bases, with 17 bases spanning the gap. For the CDR3, the DNA is TGTGCCAGCAGTTTCGAGGGAGGGTCGAGGCAAAAACTGTTTTTT. Protein product: CASSFEGGSRQKLFF.

This chain connects TRBV29-1 to TRBJ2-1; tentatively, D is TRBD2 (6 bases). Trimming cost V 0 bases and J 13 bases, with 16 bases left between them. The CDR3 covers 13 residues. Germline V gives CDR1 SQVTM, CDR2 ANQGSEA. CDR3 residues: CSVEESMDYPQFF. The CDR3 region has the DNA TGCAGCGTTGAAGAGAGCATGGACTACCCCCAGTTCTTC.

The chain has TRBV27 and TRBJ1-4; no firm D call. Trimming cost V 2 bases and J 5 bases, with 12 bases left between them. The CDR3 loop spans 15 amino acids. The V gene's germline CDR1 is MNHEY and CDR2 SMNVEV (reference sequence). This CDR3 is CASSLSWQDNEKLFF. The CDR3 coding sequence is TGTGCCAGCAGTTTAAGCTGGCAGGACAATGAAAAACTGTTTTTT. Variable domain in full (rest from reference TRBV27 and TRBJ1-4): EAQVTQNPRYLITVTGKKLTVTCSQNMNHEYMSWYRQDPGLGLRQIYYSMNVEVTDKGDVPEGYKVSRKEKRNFPLILESPSPNQTSLYFCASSLSWQDNEKLFFGSGTQLSVL.

V is TRBV30 and J is TRBJ1-6; TRBD1 aligns across 7 bases. Trimming removed 2 bases from V and 2 bases from J; junction bases left unmatched: 6. CDR1 GTSNPN and CDR2 SVGIG come from the germline V gene (reference sequence). This CDR3 has 16 residues. The CDR3 DNA reads as TGTGCCTGGAGTAGTTCTCAGGGGGCCTATAATTCACCCCTCCACTTT. Translation gives CAWSSSQGAYNSPLHF.

This rearrangement joins TRBV11-2 to TRBJ2-7, with D unresolved. The V end was cut by 1 base, the J end by 0 bases, with 4 bases between. CDR1 is SGHAT and CDR2 is FQNNGV in the germline V gene. The CDR3 runs 13 residues. The CDR3 sequence is CASSLGSSYEQYF. CDR3 nucleotide sequence: TGTGCCAGCAGCTTAGGGTCCTCCTACGAGCAGTACTTC.

V is TRBV7-8 and J is TRBJ2-1, with TRBD2 matching 7 bases. The CDR3 covers 15 residues. Germline V gene lookup returns CDR1 SGHVS and CDR2 FQNEAQ. Trimming at V came to 1 base and at J to 5 bases, leaving 5 bases not matched to a gene. The CDR3 DNA sequence: TGTGCCAGCAGCTTAGGGGCGGCGGGAGACAATGAGCAGTTCTTC. Its translation: CASSLGAAGDNEQFF.

V gene TRBV10-2 combines with J gene TRBJ2-3; D not resolved. In germline, CDR1 is WSHSY, CDR2 SAAADI. The CDR3 sequence is 15 residues long. V shed 2 bases and J shed 0 bases, with 9 bases lying between them. CDR3 amino acids: CASSEVLPSTDTQYF. The CDR3 nucleotides read TGCGCCAGCAGTGAGGTTCTTCCTAGCACAGATACGCAGTATTTT.

CDR3 loop: CASSFLAEAFF. Written as DNA, the CDR3 is TGTGCCAGCAGTTTCCTTGCTGAAGCTTTCTTT. This chain uses TRBV14 with TRBJ1-1; D is ambiguous. With 6 bases removed from V and 6 bases from J, the gap between germline ends came to 8 bases. Germline assignment: CDR1 SGHDN and CDR2 FVKESK. The CDR3 consists of 11 residues.

V and J are TRBV5-1 and TRBJ1-2, with TRBD1 as a possible D gene (6 bases). The CDR3 has 13 amino acids. Germline CDR1 and CDR2: SGHRS and YFSETQ. The V end lost 0 bases, the J end lost 7 bases, and 10 bases lay between the germline ends. The DNA for the CDR3 is TGCGCCAGCAGCTTGGACAGGGTGGGTGGCTACACCTTC. It encodes CASSLDRVGGYTF.

The V call is TRBV5-4, the J call TRBJ1-2; 8 bases line up with TRBD1. The CDR3 loop spans 15 amino acids. In germline, CDR1 is SGHNT, CDR2 YYREEE (reference sequence). The J segment lost 3 bases and the V segment lost 0 bases, leaving 4 bases of the junction unmatched. CDR3 nucleotide sequence: TGTGCCAGCAGCTTGGACCAGGGGGCTTACTATGGCTACACCTTC. As protein: CASSLDQGAYYGYTF.

The genes are TRBV4-3 and TRBJ2-2; 8 positions agree with TRBD2. Germline V lookup: CDR1 LGHNA, CDR2 YSLEER. Losses at the gene ends were 1 base for V and 9 bases for J; bases not matched to a gene: 13. The CDR3 has 17 residues. The CDR3 sequence is CASSQGIGGGLTRELFF. The CDR3 bases are TGCGCCAGCAGCCAAGGAATCGGGGGGGGCCTAACCAGGGAGCTGTTTTTT.

The chain joins TRBV6-6 to TRBJ2-2; no clear D gene. The V gene lost 2 bases and the J gene lost 5 bases, with 3 bases spanning the gap. CDR3 length: 12 amino acids. CDR1 and CDR2 (germline): MNHNY, SVGAGI (reference sequence). The CDR3, as DNA: TGTGCCAGCAGTTACGTAACCGGGGAGCTGTTTTTT. It codes for CASSYVTGELFF.

This clone appeared a few times. V is TRBV27 and J is TRBJ2-7; D possibly corresponds to TRBD1 (5 bases). Per germline, CDR1 MNHEY and CDR2 SMNVEV (reference sequence). V lost 5 bases and J lost 4, with 9 bases in between. The CDR3 sequence is 12 residues long. As DNA, the CDR3 is TGTGCCAGCAGTCCGCAGGGTTACGAGCAGTACTTC. Amino acids: CASSPQGYEQYF.

The rearrangement joins TRBV7-6 to TRBJ2-1; D may be TRBD1 (6 bases). Germline CDR1 SGHVS, CDR2 FNYEAQ. With 2 bases removed from V and 6 bases from J, the gap between germline ends came to 14 bases. The CDR3 is 15 amino acids. CDR3 sequence reads: CASSLLTGSGNEQFF. In nucleotides, the CDR3 is TGTGCCAGCAGCTTACTGACAGGTTCGGGCAATGAGCAGTTCTTC.

This chain connects TRBV9 to TRBJ2-2, with 9 bases identical to TRBD1. Per germline, CDR1 SGDLS and CDR2 YYNGEE. The CDR3 contains 18 residues. The trim removed 6 bases at V and 3 bases at J, leaving 15 bases unmatched. The CDR3 loop reads CASTPGTGRIGYTGELFF. The CDR3 DNA reads TGTGCCAGCACCCCGGGGACAGGGAGGATAGGATACACCGGGGAGCTGTTTTTT.